The clone carrying this T cell receptor beta chain was detected once. What it recognizes is unknown. This entry belongs to a study of cytomegalovirus exposure and HLA in healthy donors. Germline CDR1 SGHTA, CDR2 FQGNSA. With 1 base removed from V and 6 bases from J, the gap between germline ends came to 21 bases. The CDR3 contains 17 residues. Findings and caveats of the study: Cytomegalovirus-associated TCR beta chains were listed, numbering 150 to 200.

Both 60 Vbeta primers and 13 Jbeta primers went into the PCR. Assay used: immunoSEQ multiplex PCR; TCRdb lists only in-frame clones, some missing. The sample consists of 150,000 to 200,000 clones, around 81% of them appearing once. The sample comprised PBMCs. The clonotype was recovered from a woman aged 30 to 39 in good health and CMV-seropositive. The chain recombines TRBV7-2 with TRBJ1-2, with D hard to call. CDR3 loop: CASSLDLGPLSSDGYTF. The CDR3 nucleotides are TGTGCCAGCAGCTTAGATCTGGGCCCCCTATCCTCAGATGGCTACACCTTC.